These 29 T cell receptor beta chains came from one sample sequenced in a study of post-analysis software for immune sequencing data. Study-wide results and limits: Roughly five TRBV segments, including TRBV5-6, TRBV5-1 and TRBV20-1, were more frequent in patients than controls.

Prepared TCR beta cDNA libraries contained unique molecular identifiers. TCRdb reprocessed the PCR reads with MiXCR, giving one entry per CDR3 protein. Among around 770,000 distinct CDR3 sequences, 46% were seen once, and the ten largest hold roughly 5.2%. The antigens for these receptors are not known. The source material was blood. The receptor set was obtained from a girl between 5 and 17 years old with multiple sclerosis.

A note on this clonotype: The germline gene is not matched at one end of the junction; a read error may be the cause. J is TRBJ1-4 and V is TRBV6-5; D gene unclear. The CDR3 spans 14 residues. CDR1 and CDR2 from the germline V gene are MNHEY and SVGAGI. CDR3 sequence reads: CAGRRTASNEKLFF. DNA of the CDR3: TGTGCCGGCAGACGGACGGCTTCTAATGAAAAACTGTTTTTT.

This clonotype appeared a few times. As DNA, the CDR3 is TGCAGCGTTTCCGGGACAGGGGGGGGAACTAACTATGGCTACACCTTC. It yields the protein CSVSGTGGGTNYGYTF. The chain has TRBV29-1 and TRBJ1-2; TRBD1 aligns across 11 bases. After removal of 5 bases from V and 0 bases from J, the junction contained 8 bases not matched to a gene. Germline-derived CDR1 and CDR2 are SQVTM and ANQGSEA. The CDR3 spans 16 residues. The full variable domain, with the rest looked up from reference TRBV29-1 and TRBJ1-2, is SAVISQKPSRDICQRGTSLTIQCQVDSQVTMMFWYRQQPGQSLTLIATANQGSEATYESGFVIDKFPISRPNLTFSTLTVSNMSPEDSSIYLCSVSGTGGGTNYGYTFGSGTRLTVV.

V is TRBV12-3 or TRBV12-4 and J is TRBJ2-5; TRBD1 aligns across 8 bases. Unmatched junction bases numbered 14, after V lost 6 bases and J lost 11 bases. This CDR3 comprises 14 residues. CDR3 DNA: TGTGCCAGCAGACCAGGGGGCCCCGGGATTTCGCAGTACTTC. Protein sequence: CASRPGGPGISQYF.

The chain employs TRBV6-2 or TRBV6-3 and TRBJ2-4; D is undetermined. V lost 6 bases, J lost 3 bases, and 12 bases lay in between. The V gene's germline CDR1 is MNHEY and CDR2 SVGEGT. CDR3 length: 14 residues. CDR3 nucleotides: TGTGCCAGCAGGGACCCGATACACAAAAACATTCAGTACTTC. Protein product: CASRDPIHKNIQYF.

This clonotype was recorded only once. The chain links TRBV10-3 to TRBJ2-7, with 8 bases that match TRBD1. V was pared by 3 bases and J by 2 bases, with 6 bases of the junction left unmatched. Germline lookup yields CDR1 ENHRY and CDR2 SYGVKD. The CDR3 covers 15 residues. The CDR3 sequence is CAISEEGTGPYEQYF. Written as DNA, the CDR3 is TGTGCCATCAGTGAAGAAGGGACAGGTCCCTACGAGCAGTACTTC.

The chain joins TRBV5-1 to TRBJ2-1; D could derive from TRBD1 or TRBD2 (5 bases each). With the DNA end fitting TRBJ2-7 better, the J assignment may be wrong. CDR1 SGHRS and CDR2 YFSETQ come from the germline V gene. The CDR3 sequence is 16 residues long. The CDR3 protein is CASSLASRDPYNEQYF. In nucleotides, the CDR3 is TGCGCCAGCAGCTTGGCCTCTCGGGACCCCTACAATGAGCAGTACTTC.

V gene TRBV20-1 combines with J gene TRBJ2-7, with 7 bases lining up with TRBD1. Germline CDR1 is DFQATT and CDR2 is SNEGSKA (reference sequence). This CDR3 is built from 16 residues. J gave up 4 bases and V 1 base, and 13 bases lay outside the gene matches. The CDR3 sequence: CSARVPGTETGYEQYF. CDR3 DNA: TGCAGTGCTAGAGTCCCCGGGACAGAGACTGGATACGAGCAGTACTTC.

There are a few counts of this clonotype. The chain uses TRBV20-1 and TRBJ2-7, with D possibly matching TRBD2 (5 bases). The V end lost 3 bases, the J end lost 7 bases, and 19 bases lay between the germline ends. CDR1 and CDR2 (germline): DFQATT, SNEGSKA (reference sequence). The length of the CDR3 is 14 residues. Here the CDR3 reads CSASALDSIREQYF. In nucleotides, the CDR3 is TGCAGTGCTAGTGCTCTGGACTCCATTCGGGAGCAGTACTTC.

The genes are TRBV20-1 and TRBJ1-2; weak D call: TRBD1 (5 bases). The CDR3 runs 12 residues. In germline, CDR1 is DFQATT, CDR2 SNEGSKA (reference sequence). Trimming took off 1 base at V and 10 bases at J, with 13 bases between the two ends. The CDR3 bases are TGCAGTGCTAGAGGTCCGACGGGGGTCTACACCTTC. It specifies CSARGPTGVYTF.

The chain is built from TRBV24-1 and TRBJ2-1, with 12 positions matching TRBD2. V lost 3 bases and J lost 8; bases outside the gene matches: 10. The V gene's germline CDR1 is KGHDR and CDR2 SFDVKD. CDR3 size: 17 residues. CDR3 sequence reads: CATSDASSGRAWDEQFF. CDR3 sequence (DNA): TGTGCCACCAGTGATGCTTCTAGCGGGAGGGCCTGGGATGAGCAGTTCTTC.

The chain is built from TRBV7-9 and TRBJ2-4; D ambiguous. V was shortened by 4 bases and J by 2 bases, with 9 bases between the two germline ends. CDR3 length: 14 residues. Per the germline V gene, CDR1 is SEHNR and CDR2 is FQNEAQ (reference sequence). This CDR3 reads CASSWMPTKNIQYF. The CDR3 DNA is TGTGCCAGCAGCTGGATGCCTACCAAAAACATTCAGTACTTC. Variable domain in full (rest from reference TRBV7-9 and TRBJ2-4): DTGVSQNPRHKITKRGQNVTFRCDPISEHNRLYWYRQTLGQGPEFLTYFQNEAQLEKSRLLSDRFSAERPKGSFSTLEIQRTEQGDSAMYLCASSWMPTKNIQYFGAGTRLSVL.

This clonotype was found a few times. In DNA form, the CDR3 reads TGTGCCAGCAGCGTATTACAGGGGGGCACTGAAGCTTTCTTT. Protein product: CASSVLQGGTEAFF. The J gene is TRBJ1-1, the V gene TRBV9, with 8 bases lining up with TRBD1. After removal of 1 base from V and 4 bases from J, the junction contained 3 bases not matched to a gene. This CDR3 contains 14 residues. CDR1 and CDR2 from the germline V gene are SGDLS and YYNGEE.

Comment on this clonotype: One end of the junction does not line up with germline, which may come from a read error. The V gene is TRBV7-3, the J gene TRBJ2-1, with a tentative D call TRBD1 (6 bases). Germline CDR1 SGHTA, CDR2 FQGTGA. The CDR3 spans 15 residues. The CDR3 loop is CANSADSLLDHEQFF. The CDR3 coding sequence is TGTGCCAACAGCGCGGACAGTCTTTTAGACCATGAGCAGTTCTTC.

The sample holds a few counts of this clonotype. The V call is TRBV4-1, the J call TRBJ1-1, with D unclear. V lost 1 base and J lost 3, with 9 bases in between. Germline values: CDR1 MGHRA, CDR2 YSYEKL. The CDR3 length is 14 residues. The CDR3 spells CASSQASGDTEAFF. In nucleotides, the CDR3 is TGCGCCAGCAGCCAAGCGAGTGGTGACACTGAAGCTTTCTTT.

Note on this clonotype: The junction does not match germline at one end; this may be a read error. This rearrangement joins TRBV6-1 to TRBJ2-6, with TRBD1 as a possible D gene (6 bases). The CDR3 contains 18 residues. CDR1 and CDR2 from the germline V gene are MNHNS and SASEGT. CDR3 sequence: CASRLHGRAVSGANVRTF. DNA of the CDR3: TGTGCCAGCAGACTACACGGCAGGGCTGTATCAGGGGCCAACGTCCGGACTTTC.

This chain links TRBV7-8 with TRBJ1-2, with 12 bases matching TRBD1. Germline values: CDR1 SGHVS, CDR2 FQNEAQ. The CDR3 extends over 15 amino acids. The ends lost 5 bases at V and 2 bases at J; junction bases unmatched: 3. CDR3 nucleotide sequence: TGTGCCAGCAGCCCGGGACAGGGGGCGAACTATGGCTACACCTTC. Protein sequence: CASSPGQGANYGYTF.

The rearrangement uses TRBV7-2 and TRBJ2-7; maybe TRBD1 (6 bases). Trimming cost V 4 bases and J 1 base, with 14 bases left between them. The germline gives CDR1 SGHTA, CDR2 FQGNSA. The CDR3 runs 15 residues. The CDR3 coding sequence is TGTGCCAGCAGCTGGACAGTCCTTCCTTCCTACGAGCAGTACTTC. Its translation: CASSWTVLPSYEQYF.

V is TRBV11-1 and J is TRBJ2-4; the D call may be TRBD1 or TRBD2 (5 bases each). The V end was cut by 5 bases, the J end by 0 bases, with 17 bases between. CDR3 length equals 17 residues. The V gene's germline CDR1 is SGHAT and CDR2 FQDESV (reference sequence). The CDR3 is CASSPTGGGLAKNIQYF. The CDR3 region has the DNA TGTGCCAGCAGCCCCACAGGCGGCGGGTTAGCCAAAAACATTCAGTACTTC.

This clonotype was detected only a few times. For the CDR3, the DNA is TGCAGCGTTCTTTTTGGGGATGAACTTTACGAGCAGTACTTC. Protein: CSVLFGDELYEQYF. This rearrangement joins TRBV29-1 to TRBJ2-7, with D hard to call. V was trimmed by 5 bases and J by 4 bases, leaving 18 bases between them. Germline CDR1 and CDR2: SQVTM and ANQGSEA. The CDR3 totals 14 residues.

This clonotype was counted between two and nine times. The rearrangement links TRBV29-1 to TRBJ2-1; D perhaps matches TRBD1 (8 bases). V lost 5 bases and J lost 7, with 18 bases in between. Germline assignment: CDR1 SQVTM and CDR2 ANQGSEA. The CDR3 contains 14 residues. The CDR3 nucleotides read TGCAGCGTTCAAACTACAGGGGGAGGGAATGAGCAGTTCTTC. Amino acid sequence: CSVQTTGGGNEQFF.

This chain joins TRBV7-9 and TRBJ1-6, with 8 bases aligning to TRBD1. Looked up from germline, CDR1 is SEHNR and CDR2 is FQNEAQ (reference sequence). The CDR3 runs 14 residues. The V segment lost 5 bases and the J segment 10 bases; nucleotides outside the gene matches: 7. CDR3 nucleotide sequence: TGTGCCAGCAGCCACGGACAGGGAGGCTCACCCCTCCACTTT. The encoded protein is CASSHGQGGSPLHF.

This chain joins TRBV29-1 and TRBJ1-5; D unclear. Germline assignment: CDR1 SQVTM and CDR2 ANQGSEA. The CDR3 loop spans 13 amino acids. V shed 6 bases and J shed 3 bases, with 12 bases lying between them. The CDR3 sequence is CSVEEAPNQPQHF. CDR3 nucleotides: TGCAGCGTGGAGGAGGCCCCCAATCAGCCCCAGCATTTT.

The chain uses TRBV3-1 and TRBJ2-5, with TRBD2 identical over 11 bases. Trimming removed 3 bases from V and 5 bases from J; junction bases left unmatched: 5. The CDR3 loop spans 15 amino acids. Germline-derived CDR1 and CDR2 are LGHDT and YNNKEL (reference sequence). The CDR3 DNA reads TGTGCCAGCAGCCACGGGACTAGCGGAGGGGAGACCCAGTACTTC. It encodes CASSHGTSGGETQYF.

The chain combines TRBV3-1 with TRBJ1-1; a weak D match, TRBD1 (6 bases). The CDR3 sequence is 15 residues long. From germline, CDR1 is LGHDT and CDR2 YNNKEL (reference sequence). Trimming cost V 0 bases and J 6 bases, with 14 bases left between them. As DNA, the CDR3 is TGTGCCAGCAGCCAAGAAGAATTAGGACAGTCTGAAGCTTTCTTT. Translated: CASSQEELGQSEAFF.

This clonotype came up a few times. The J gene is TRBJ1-1, the V gene TRBV12-3 or TRBV12-4; no definite D call. V gave up 6 bases and J gave up 7 bases, with 12 bases separating them. The CDR3 extends over 12 amino acids. CDR3 nucleotide sequence: TGTGCCAGCAGCCCTGACGCTAATGAAGCTTTCTTT. Residues: CASSPDANEAFF.

The rearrangement links TRBV20-1 to TRBJ2-1, with 8 bases that match TRBD1. TRBJ2-7 matches the DNA end more closely, so the J call is doubtful. There are 16 residues in the CDR3. Germline V gene sequence: CDR1 DFQATT, CDR2 SNEGSKA (reference sequence). Here the CDR3 reads CSARDLDRVEGSEQYF. DNA of the CDR3: TGCAGTGCTAGAGATCTGGACAGGGTCGAGGGGTCGGAGCAGTACTTC.

This clonotype was found a few times. V is TRBV28 and J is TRBJ2-7; TRBD1 aligns across 8 bases. This CDR3 comprises 15 residues. CDR1 and CDR2 (germline): MDHEN, SYDVKM. With V trimmed by 3 bases and J by 6 bases, 10 bases remained unmatched. The CDR3 coding sequence is TGTGCCAGCAGTTTCCCTCCCCAGGGGGCGTCCGAGCAGTACTTC. The encoded protein is CASSFPPQGASEQYF.

The chain is built from TRBV20-1 and TRBJ2-1; 13 bases are shared with TRBD2. Trimming took 5 bases from V and 4 from J; bases not matched to a gene: 5. This CDR3 is 15 amino acids long. Germline loops: CDR1 DFQATT, CDR2 SNEGSKA (reference sequence). The CDR3, as DNA: TGCAGTGCTTCTACGGGACTAGCGGGATACAATGAGCAGTTCTTC. Translating gives CSASTGLAGYNEQFF.

The chain is built from TRBV7-2 and TRBJ2-4; 7 bases align to TRBD2. The CDR3 runs 17 residues. The V gene end was trimmed by 1 base and the J gene end by 0 bases; junction bases not matched to a gene: 6. The germline gives CDR1 SGHTA, CDR2 FQGNSA. CDR3 nucleotides: TGTGCCAGCAGCTTAGGGCTAGCGGAAAAAGCCAAAAACATTCAGTACTTC. Protein product: CASSLGLAEKAKNIQYF.